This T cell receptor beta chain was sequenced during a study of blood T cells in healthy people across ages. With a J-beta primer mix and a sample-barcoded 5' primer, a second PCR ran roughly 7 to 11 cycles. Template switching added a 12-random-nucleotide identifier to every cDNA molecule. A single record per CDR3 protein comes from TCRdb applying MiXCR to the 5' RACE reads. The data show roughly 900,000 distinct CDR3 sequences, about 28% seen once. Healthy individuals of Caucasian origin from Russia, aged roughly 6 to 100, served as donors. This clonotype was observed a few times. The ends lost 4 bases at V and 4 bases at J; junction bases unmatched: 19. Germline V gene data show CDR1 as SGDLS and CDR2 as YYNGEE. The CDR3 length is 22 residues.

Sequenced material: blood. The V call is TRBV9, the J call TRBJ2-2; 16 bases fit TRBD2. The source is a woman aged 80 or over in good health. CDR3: CASSPGTSGGASFFLGTGELFF. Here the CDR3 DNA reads TGTGCCAGCAGCCCGGGGACTAGCGGGGGGGCCTCGTTCTTCTTGGGCACCGGGGAGCTGTTTTTT. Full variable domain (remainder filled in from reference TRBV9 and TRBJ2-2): DSGVTQTPKHLITATGQRVTLRCSPRSGDLSVYWYQQSLDQGLQFLIQYYNGEERAKGNILERFSAQQFPDLHSELNLSSLELGDSALYFCASSPGTSGGASFFLGTGELFFGEGSRLTVL.